Below, one T cell receptor (beta chain) is given with its context. Its target is unknown. This PCR relied on a set of 60 Vbeta primers and 13 Jbeta primers. The repertoire was sequenced with immunoSEQ multiplex PCR; TCRdb's copy has only in-frame clones and lacks some. The sample includes about 46,000 clones. This sample was included in a study of cytomegalovirus exposure and HLA in healthy donors. Overall study results and limits: Most of the CMV-associated TCR beta chains (in a later analysis) appeared to be HLA-restricted. Researchers reported in a later analysis that a missense DCLRE1C variant was tied to TCR beta V- and J-gene trimming. The CMV antigen specificity of three CMV-associated chains was confirmed through in vitro analysis.

Material for sequencing was PBMCs. This clonotype originated in a woman aged 40 to 55 in good health and CMV-seronegative.

The CDR3 DNA is TGTGCCAGCAGCGCTTGGACAGATTCTGAAAAACTGTTTTTT. Translated: CASSAWTDSEKLFF. The rearrangement joins TRBV7-2 to TRBJ1-4; weak D call: TRBD1 (6 bases). Trimming removed 5 bases at V and 7 bases at J, with 14 bases between. The CDR3 is made up of 14 amino acids. Germline V gives CDR1 SGHTA, CDR2 FQGNSA.